This TCR beta chain was recorded in a study of human T cells and chemical hapten exposure. MiXCR was run by TCRdb on the RACE reads, yielding one entry per CDR3 protein. Here the sample spans around 120,000 distinct CDR3 sequences, roughly 13% being singletons. The sample's time point: patch test 1, 2 weeks after DPC sensitization. The treatment here: therapeutic diphenylcyclopropenone sensitization with weekly scalp DPC. This material consisted of whole blood, taken in connection with sensitization to the hapten diphenylcyclopropenone (DPC). The clonotype was recovered from a man younger than 35 with alopecia areata. Some clones in this sample may be carry-over from other donors' samples.

The CDR3 DNA follows: TGTGCCAGCAGTTTAACCGTTACAGATACGCAGTATTTT. This gives the protein CASSLTVTDTQYF. The chain combines TRBV28 with TRBJ2-3, with D unclear. The V gene's germline CDR1 is MDHEN and CDR2 SYDVKM. Trimming took 2 bases from V and 3 from J, leaving 6 bases between them. CDR3 length: 13 amino acids.